The clone carrying this T cell receptor (beta chain) has only a few counts. TCR beta CDR3 regions were amplified from RNA. Carried out on the TCR CDR3, a first-round RT-PCR used the HTBI primer set. TCRdb independently ran MiXCR on the multiplex PCR reads; one entry per CDR3 protein. The profile covers some 510,000 distinct CDR3 sequences, with roughly 50% appearing a single time and 8.2% taken by the ten largest. The data stem from a study of T cells in Graves' hyperthyroidism and ophthalmopathy. This CDR3 comprises 14 residues. Germline lookup yields CDR1 SGHRS and CDR2 YFSETQ. Between the trimmed V and J ends, which lost 0 bases and 7 bases, there was a span of 13 bases.

The receptor was derived from a woman aged 18-29 years with Graves' hyperthyroidism. The specimen was peripheral blood or thyroid tissue (not recorded which). This chain uses TRBV5-1 with TRBJ1-1, with D unclear. In nucleotides, the CDR3 is TGCGCCAGCAGCTTGGGCTATAATCCCCATGAAGCTTTCTTT. It is translated as CASSLGYNPHEAFF.